This T cell receptor (beta chain) was sequenced for a study of blood T cell repertoires in COVID-19. The wider study: The analysed material was cDNA or gDNA that came from T cells, B-cell-depleted T cells, or PBMCs.

Germline CDR1 is LNHDA and CDR2 is SQIVND (reference sequence). This CDR3 is 16 amino acids long. The J segment lost 0 bases and the V segment lost 5 bases, leaving 9 bases of the junction unmatched. In the original workflow: Estimated nucleated cell counts came from reference gene primer amplification. Some clones are missing from TCRdb's copy, which holds only in-frame ones; the method was immunoSEQ multiplex PCR. Clone size and the V and J calls come from that table; the DNA yielded D and trimming. The sample lists around 100,000 clones; 70% to 90% were seen once. This TCR came from a man older than 75 with acute or convalescent COVID-19. The V gene is TRBV19, the J gene TRBJ1-1, with 7 bases aligning to TRBD1. Sequencing was performed on peripheral blood. The CDR3 region has the DNA TGTGCCAGTAGTCCGACGGGGACAGACATGAACACTGAAGCTTTCTTT. It is translated as CASSPTGTDMNTEAFF. Based on the CDR3 plus reference TRBV19 and TRBJ1-1, the full variable domain is DGGITQSPKYLFRKEGQNVTLSCEQNLNHDAMYWYRQDPGQGLRLIYYSQIVNDFQKGDIAEGYSVSREKKESFPLTVTSAQKNPTAFYLCASSPTGTDMNTEAFFGQGTRLTVV.